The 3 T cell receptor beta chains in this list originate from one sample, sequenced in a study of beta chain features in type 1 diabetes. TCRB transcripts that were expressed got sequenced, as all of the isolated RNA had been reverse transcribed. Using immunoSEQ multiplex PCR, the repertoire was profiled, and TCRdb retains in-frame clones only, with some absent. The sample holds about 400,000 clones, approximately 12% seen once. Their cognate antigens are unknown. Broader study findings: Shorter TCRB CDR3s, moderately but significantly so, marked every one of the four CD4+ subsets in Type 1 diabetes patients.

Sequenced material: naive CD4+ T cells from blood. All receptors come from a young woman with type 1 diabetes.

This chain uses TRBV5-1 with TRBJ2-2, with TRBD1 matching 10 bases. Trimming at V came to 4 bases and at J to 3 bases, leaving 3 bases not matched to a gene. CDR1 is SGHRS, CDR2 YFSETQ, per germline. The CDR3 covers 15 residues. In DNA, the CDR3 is TGCGCCAGCAGCCTGACAGGGGGCCACACCGGGGAGCTGTTTTTT. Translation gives CASSLTGGHTGELFF.

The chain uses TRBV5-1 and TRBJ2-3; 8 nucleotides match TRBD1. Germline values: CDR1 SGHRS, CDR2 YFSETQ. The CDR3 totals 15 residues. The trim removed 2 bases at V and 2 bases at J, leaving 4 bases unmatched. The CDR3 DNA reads TGCGCCAGCAGCTTCGGACAGGGAAACACAGATACGCAGTATTTT. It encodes CASSFGQGNTDTQYF.

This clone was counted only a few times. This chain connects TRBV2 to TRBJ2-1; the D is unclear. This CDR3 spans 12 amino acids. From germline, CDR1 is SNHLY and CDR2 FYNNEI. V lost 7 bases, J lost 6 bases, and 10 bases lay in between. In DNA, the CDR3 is TGTGCCAGCAATTCCGGAGCCAATGAGCAGTTCTTC. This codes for CASNSGANEQFF. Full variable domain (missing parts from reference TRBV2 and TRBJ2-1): EPEVTQTPSHQVTQMGQEVILRCVPISNHLYFYWYRQILGQKVEFLVSFYNNEISEKSEIFDDQFSVERPDGSNFTLKIRSTKLEDSAMYFCASNSGANEQFFGPGTRLTVL.